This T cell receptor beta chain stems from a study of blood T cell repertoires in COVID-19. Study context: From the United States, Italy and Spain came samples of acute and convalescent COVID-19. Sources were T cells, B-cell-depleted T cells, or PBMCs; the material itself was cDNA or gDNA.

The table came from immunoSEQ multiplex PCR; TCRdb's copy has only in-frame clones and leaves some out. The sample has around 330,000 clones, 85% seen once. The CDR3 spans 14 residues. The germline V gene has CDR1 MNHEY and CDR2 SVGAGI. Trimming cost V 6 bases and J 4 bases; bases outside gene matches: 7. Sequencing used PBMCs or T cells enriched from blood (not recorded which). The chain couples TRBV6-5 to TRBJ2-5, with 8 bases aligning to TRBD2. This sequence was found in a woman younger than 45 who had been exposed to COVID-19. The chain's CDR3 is CASRAGGAGETQYF. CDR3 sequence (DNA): TGTGCCAGCAGGGCCGGGGGGGCCGGAGAGACCCAGTACTTC.